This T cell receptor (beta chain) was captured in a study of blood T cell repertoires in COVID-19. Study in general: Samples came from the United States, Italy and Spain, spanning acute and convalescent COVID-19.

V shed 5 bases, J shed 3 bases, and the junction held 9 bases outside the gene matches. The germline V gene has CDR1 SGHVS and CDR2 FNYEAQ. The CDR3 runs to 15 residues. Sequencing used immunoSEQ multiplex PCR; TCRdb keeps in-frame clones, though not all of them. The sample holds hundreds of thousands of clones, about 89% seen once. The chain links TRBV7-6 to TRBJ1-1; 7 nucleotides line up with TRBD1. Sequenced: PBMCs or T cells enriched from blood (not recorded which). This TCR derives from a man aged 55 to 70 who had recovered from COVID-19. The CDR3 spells CASSQHKGADTEAFF. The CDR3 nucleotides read TGTGCCAGCAGCCAACATAAGGGGGCGGACACTGAAGCTTTCTTT.